This T cell receptor beta chain was captured in a study of a mutant IDH1 vaccine in newly diagnosed glioma. Across the whole study: Investigators started vaccination 4-6 weeks after radiotherapy alone, or with temozolomide cycles.

Findings of the study overall: It was about 93% of patients that developed vaccine-induced immune responses.

Germline CDR1 MGHDK, CDR2 SYGVNS. This CDR3 has 14 residues. J gave up 2 bases and V 5 bases, and 6 bases lay outside the gene matches. Regarding time point: week 11, during vaccination. Each vaccine dose was 300 ug of mutant IDH1 20-mer peptide, with topical imiquimod. Each tumor in the donors was a new WHO grade 3 or 4 astrocytoma, IDH1-mutant and ATRX-lost. With regard to this clone: No antigen is known for it.

Here immunoSEQ multiplex PCR was the method, and the copy in TCRdb shows in-frame clones only, minus some. This table holds some 25,000 clones, around 77% found once. The sequencing here drew on PBMCs, taken from a glioma patient whose treatment included an IDH1 peptide vaccine. This TCR came from a woman under 30 with glioma. The chain has TRBV25-1 and TRBJ2-7, with TRBD1 matching 7 bases. CDR3 in amino acids: CASSPRDSPYEQYF. In DNA form, the CDR3 reads TGTGCCAGCAGTCCACGGGACAGCCCCTACGAGCAGTACTTC.